These 13 T cell receptor beta chains were sequenced from one sample in a study of cytomegalovirus exposure and HLA in healthy donors (TCRdb year 2017). The receptor library was made with the immunoSEQ multiplex PCR assay. For the multiplex PCR, a mixture combining 60 forward primers for TCR Vbeta segments and 13 reverse primers for TCR Jbeta segments was used. In TCRdb, the immuneACCESS table is reduced to in-frame sequences with V and J assigned. These tables do not hold every clone; where another copy was compared, an unresolved V gene accounts for under half, and the others remain unexplained. In all, the sample holds under 200,000 clones, and roughly 81% of those were seen once. Approximately 2.5% of the sample is held by the ten biggest clonotypes. Material for sequencing was PBMCs. These receptors were obtained from a man younger than 40 in good health and CMV-seropositive.

The V and J genes are TRBV10-2 and TRBJ2-1; 13 bases are shared with TRBD2. Germline CDR1 is WSHSY and CDR2 is SAAADI. With V trimmed by 5 bases and J by 9 bases, 13 bases remained unmatched. This CDR3 has 17 amino acids. In nucleotides, the CDR3 is TGCGCCAGCAGTCCCGGACTAGCGGGAGTTTTGGGTCGTGAGCAGTTCTTC. Amino acids: CASSPGLAGVLGREQFF.

J is TRBJ2-1 and V is TRBV29-1; D not certain. V gave up 4 bases and J gave up 6 bases, with 10 bases separating them. Germline V CDR1 and CDR2: SQVTM, ANQGSEA. The CDR3 loop spans 12 amino acids. The CDR3 is CSVARSGNEQFF. The CDR3 region has the DNA TGCAGCGTTGCTAGGTCCGGCAATGAGCAGTTCTTC.

The chain carries TRBV7-8 and TRBJ2-7; TRBD2 agrees at 8 bases. The CDR3 consists of 15 residues. CDR1 and CDR2 from the germline V gene are SGHVS and FQNEAQ. V lost 6 bases to trimming and J lost 2 bases; unmatched junction nucleotides: 9. The CDR3 DNA reads TGTGCCAGCAGTTCACTCCCGGGGGGGCCCTACGAGCAGTACGTC. It is translated as CASSSLPGGPYEQYV.

The chain has TRBV28 and TRBJ2-1, with 10 bases matching TRBD1. The germline CDR1 and CDR2 sequences are MDHEN and SYDVKM. The CDR3 is made up of 13 amino acids. V lost 11 bases to trimming and J lost 4 bases; unmatched junction nucleotides: 5. This chain's CDR3 is CAARQGAYNEQFF. CDR3 coding DNA: TGTGCCGCAAGACAGGGGGCGTACAATGAGCAGTTCTTC.

The V gene is TRBV5-1, the J gene TRBJ2-5; D gene unclear. Per the germline V gene, CDR1 is SGHRS and CDR2 is YFSETQ. The CDR3 spans 14 residues. V lost 1 base and J lost 2, with 9 bases in between. The CDR3 nucleotides read TGCGCCAGCAGCTTGTCGCTCAGTCAAGAGACCCAGTACTTC. It encodes CASSLSLSQETQYF.

In DNA form, the CDR3 reads TGCGCCAGATCCCCGACTGGTAGGAAAGAGAATGAGCAGTTCTTC. Translated, it gives CARSPTGRKENEQFF. This chain links TRBV5-1 with TRBJ2-1, with unresolved D. Germline V CDR1 and CDR2: SGHRS, YFSETQ. The CDR3 is 15 amino acids. Trimming removed 8 bases at V and 7 bases at J, with 22 bases between.

The chain employs TRBV7-2 and TRBJ1-1; 7 bases map to TRBD1. V lost 5 bases and J lost 2; bases outside the gene matches: 5. CDR1 and CDR2 (germline): SGHTA, FQGNSA. The CDR3 extends over 14 amino acids. CDR3: CASSATGSNTEAFF. DNA of the CDR3: TGTGCCAGCAGCGCGACAGGGAGTAACACTGAAGCTTTCTTT.

V is TRBV4-1 and J is TRBJ2-4, with 7 bases identical to TRBD1. Germline CDR1 reads MGHRA; CDR2 reads YSYEKL. CDR3 length: 19 residues. V was pared by 6 bases and J by 0 bases, with 17 bases of the junction left unmatched. CDR3 loop: CASRDYEGAPLLAKNIQYF. The CDR3 region has the DNA TGCGCCAGCAGGGATTACGAGGGGGCACCCCTACTAGCCAAAAACATTCAGTACTTC.

This rearrangement joins TRBV6-5 to TRBJ1-5, with TRBD1 identical over 7 bases. V lost 7 bases, J lost 5 bases, and 8 bases stayed unmatched. The germline V gene encodes CDR1 MNHEY and CDR2 SVGAGI. The CDR3 runs 14 residues. CDR3 in amino acids: CASKATGSYQPQHF. Written as DNA, the CDR3 is TGTGCCAGCAAGGCGACAGGGAGTTATCAGCCCCAGCATTTT.

The V and J genes are TRBV6-6 and TRBJ1-4; maybe TRBD1 (5 bases). V lost 2 bases and J 8 bases, leaving 12 bases between the germline ends. Germline loops: CDR1 MNHNY, CDR2 SVGAGI (reference sequence). This CDR3 has 14 residues. The CDR3 coding sequence is TGTGCCAGCAGTTACCGCGACAGTCGGGAAAAACTGTTTTTT. Translated, it gives CASSYRDSREKLFF.

This clone was recorded once. The V and J genes are TRBV4-2 and TRBJ2-1; D possibly corresponds to TRBD1 (6 bases). V lost 1 base, J lost 10 bases, and 14 bases lay in between. Germline lookup yields CDR1 LGHNA and CDR2 YNFKEQ. This CDR3 is built from 14 residues. CDR3 amino acids: CASSQGVRGTEQFF. The CDR3 bases are TGTGCCAGCAGCCAAGGGGTGCGAGGGACAGAGCAGTTCTTC.

This clone was picked up one time. The chain couples TRBV28 to TRBJ1-2; the D gene is possibly TRBD1 (5 bases). V was cut by 6 bases and J by 4 bases, with 12 bases left in between. Germline lookup yields CDR1 MDHEN and CDR2 SYDVKM. The CDR3 is 13 residues long. This chain's CDR3 is CASRPTVLYGYTF. The CDR3, as DNA: TGTGCCAGCAGACCGACAGTGCTCTATGGCTACACCTTC.

This sequence joins TRBV7-9 and TRBJ2-1; TRBD2 might be the D (5 bases). This CDR3 spans 17 amino acids. Germline assignment: CDR1 SEHNR and CDR2 FQNEAQ (reference sequence). Trimming pared 4 bases from V and 8 bases from J, leaving 24 bases between. CDR3 nucleotide sequence: TGTGCCAGCAGCTCAATCCCTTTATACCCCCGGGATGATGAGCAGTTCTTC. It specifies CASSSIPLYPRDDEQFF.